This TCR beta chain originates from a study of CD8 T cells in ankylosing spondylitis. Each CDR3 protein gets one entry after TCRdb re-called the 5' RACE reads with MiXCR. Among a few hundred thousand distinct CDR3 sequences, around 20% were seen once, and the ten largest hold less than 20%. This clonotype was seen a single time. Its antigen is currently unknown. The CDR3 loop spans 11 amino acids. V lost 3 bases and J 8 bases, leaving 7 bases between the germline ends. The germline V gene encodes CDR1 ENHRY and CDR2 SYGVKD. Notes on the study in general: In ankylosing spondylitis blood, a motif of several highly homologous TCR beta variants appeared characteristic.

The TCR was taken from a male donor with ankylosing spondylitis. The rearrangement joins TRBV10-3 to TRBJ1-2; D not certain. The sample was blood, either unsorted or a sorted T cell fraction (not recorded which). The CDR3 DNA reads as TGTGCCATCAGTGATCTGGAGGGCTACACCTTC. It encodes CAISDLEGYTF.